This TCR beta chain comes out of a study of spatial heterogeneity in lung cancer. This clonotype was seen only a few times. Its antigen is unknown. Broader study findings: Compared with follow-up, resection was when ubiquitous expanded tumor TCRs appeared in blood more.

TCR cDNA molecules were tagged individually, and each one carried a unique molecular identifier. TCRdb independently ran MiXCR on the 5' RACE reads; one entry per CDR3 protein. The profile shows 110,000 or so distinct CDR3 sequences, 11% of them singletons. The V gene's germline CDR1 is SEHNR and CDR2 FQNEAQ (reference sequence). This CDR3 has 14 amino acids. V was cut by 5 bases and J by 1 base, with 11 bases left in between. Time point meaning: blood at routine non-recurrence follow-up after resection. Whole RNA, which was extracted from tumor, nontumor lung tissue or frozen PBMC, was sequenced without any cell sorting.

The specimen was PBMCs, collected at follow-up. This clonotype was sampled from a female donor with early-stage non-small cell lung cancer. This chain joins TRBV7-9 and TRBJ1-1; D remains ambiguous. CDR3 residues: CASSTPYRNTEAFF. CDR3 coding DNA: TGTGCCAGCAGCACCCCTTACAGGAACACTGAAGCTTTCTTT.